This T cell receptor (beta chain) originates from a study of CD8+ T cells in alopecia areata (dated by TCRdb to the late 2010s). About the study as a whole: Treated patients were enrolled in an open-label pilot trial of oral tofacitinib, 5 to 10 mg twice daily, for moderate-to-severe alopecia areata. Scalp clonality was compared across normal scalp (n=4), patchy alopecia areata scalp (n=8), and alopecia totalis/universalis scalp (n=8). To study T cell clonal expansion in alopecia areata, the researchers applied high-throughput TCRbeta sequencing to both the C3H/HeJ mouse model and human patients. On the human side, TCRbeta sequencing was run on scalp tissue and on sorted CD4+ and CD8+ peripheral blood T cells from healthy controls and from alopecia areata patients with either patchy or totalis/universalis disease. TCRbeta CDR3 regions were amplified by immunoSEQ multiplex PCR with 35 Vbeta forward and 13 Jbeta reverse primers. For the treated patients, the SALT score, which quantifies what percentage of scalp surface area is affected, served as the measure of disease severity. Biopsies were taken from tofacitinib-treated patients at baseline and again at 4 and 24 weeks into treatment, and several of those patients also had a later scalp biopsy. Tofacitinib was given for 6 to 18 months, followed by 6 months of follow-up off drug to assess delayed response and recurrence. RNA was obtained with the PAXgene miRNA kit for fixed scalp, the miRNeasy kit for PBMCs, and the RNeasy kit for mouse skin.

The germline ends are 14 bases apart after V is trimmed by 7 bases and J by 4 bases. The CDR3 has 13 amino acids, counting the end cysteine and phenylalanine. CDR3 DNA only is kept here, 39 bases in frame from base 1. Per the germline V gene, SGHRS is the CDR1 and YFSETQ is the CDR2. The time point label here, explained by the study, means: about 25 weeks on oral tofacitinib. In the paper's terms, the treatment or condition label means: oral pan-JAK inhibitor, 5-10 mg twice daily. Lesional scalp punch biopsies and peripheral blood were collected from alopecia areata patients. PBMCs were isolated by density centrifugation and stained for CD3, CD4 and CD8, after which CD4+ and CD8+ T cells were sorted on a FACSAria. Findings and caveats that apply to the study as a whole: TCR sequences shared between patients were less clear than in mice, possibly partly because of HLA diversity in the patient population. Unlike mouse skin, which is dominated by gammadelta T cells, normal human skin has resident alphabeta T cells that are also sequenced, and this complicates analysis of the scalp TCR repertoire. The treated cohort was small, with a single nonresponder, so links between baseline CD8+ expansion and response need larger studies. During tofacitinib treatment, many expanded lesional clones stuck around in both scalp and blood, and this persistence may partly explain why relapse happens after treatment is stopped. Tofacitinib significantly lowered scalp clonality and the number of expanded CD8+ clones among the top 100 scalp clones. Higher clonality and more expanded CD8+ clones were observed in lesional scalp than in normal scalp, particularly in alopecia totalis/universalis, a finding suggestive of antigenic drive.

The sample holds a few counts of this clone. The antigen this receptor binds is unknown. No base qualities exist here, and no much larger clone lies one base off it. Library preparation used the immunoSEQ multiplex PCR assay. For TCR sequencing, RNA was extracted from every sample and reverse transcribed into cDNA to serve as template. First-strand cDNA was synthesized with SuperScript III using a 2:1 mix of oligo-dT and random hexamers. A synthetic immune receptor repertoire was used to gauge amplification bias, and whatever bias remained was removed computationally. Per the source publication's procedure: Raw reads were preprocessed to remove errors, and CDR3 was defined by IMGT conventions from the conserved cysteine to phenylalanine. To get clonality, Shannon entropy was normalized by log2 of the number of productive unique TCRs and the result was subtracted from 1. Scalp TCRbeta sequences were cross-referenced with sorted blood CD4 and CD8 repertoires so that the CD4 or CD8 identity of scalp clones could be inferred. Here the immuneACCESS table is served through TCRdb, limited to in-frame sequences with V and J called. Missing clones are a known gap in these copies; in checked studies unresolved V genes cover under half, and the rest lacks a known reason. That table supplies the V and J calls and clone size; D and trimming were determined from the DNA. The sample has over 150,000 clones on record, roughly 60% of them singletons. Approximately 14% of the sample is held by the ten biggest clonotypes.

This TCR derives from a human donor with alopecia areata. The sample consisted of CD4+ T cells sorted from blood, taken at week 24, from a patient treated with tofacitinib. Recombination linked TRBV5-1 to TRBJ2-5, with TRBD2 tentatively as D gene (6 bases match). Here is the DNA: TGCGCCAGCGGATTACGTAGCGGAGAGACCCAGTACTTC. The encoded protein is CASGLRSGETQYF.